These T cell receptor beta chains were read from a single sample in a study of response to subunit inactivated influenza vaccine. From the RT-PCR reads, TCRdb called clonotypes with MiXCR, one entry per CDR3 protein. The sample lists 700,000 to 800,000 distinct CDR3 sequences; around 18% were seen once. Here the sequenced sample was PBMCs from blood, taken roughly 5 days after vaccination. Receptors originate from a man aged 45 to 65 who received an inactivated influenza vaccine. The conserved cysteine and the conserved F or W are not part of the CDR3 here. Expanded clones get a size class; other rows say once, few or many, or leave the size out.

size: NA; J: TRBJ2-7; V: TRBV9; CDR3: ASSVGPGGTYEQY
size: few; J: TRBJ2-1; V: TRBV4-2; CDR3: ASSQARTSGLNEQF
size: NA; J: TRBJ2-3; V: TRBV4-3; CDR3: ASSQDHASTDTQY
size: few; J: TRBJ2-1; V: TRBV5-1; CDR3: ASMTGGTNNEQF
size: few; J: TRBJ1-1; V: TRBV12-3/TRBV12-4; CDR3: ASRDRGRVRTEAF
size: many; J: TRBJ2-7; V: TRBV10-2; CDR3: ASKWTSGGRFTYEQY
size: NA; J: TRBJ2-5; V: TRBV7-7; CDR3: ASSPLGTGQETQY
size: many; J: TRBJ2-1; V: TRBV29-1; CDR3: SVDRLDEQF
size: NA; J: TRBJ2-1; V: TRBV6-1; CDR3: ASSEGVPPNEQF
size: NA; J: TRBJ2-7; V: TRBV4-1; CDR3: ASSQGQAAYEQY
size: NA; J: TRBJ2-7; V: TRBV20-1; CDR3: SAIPRPGYEQY
size: NA; J: TRBJ2-7; V: TRBV20-1; CDR3: SARETTGGGEQY
size: once; J: TRBJ1-1; V: TRBV6-2/TRBV6-3; CDR3: ASSYSRYADSAF
size: NA; J: TRBJ1-5; V: TRBV20-1; CDR3: SASRSYSNQPQH
size: NA; J: TRBJ2-3; V: TRBV14; CDR3: ASSPSYGTPLSTDTQY
size: many; J: TRBJ2-1; V: TRBV20-1; CDR3: SAVEGPLSYNEQF
size: NA; J: TRBJ2-7; V: TRBV5-1; CDR3: ASSPGLAGGIYEQY
size: few; J: TRBJ1-1; V: TRBV29-1; CDR3: SVLGTGSFAEAF